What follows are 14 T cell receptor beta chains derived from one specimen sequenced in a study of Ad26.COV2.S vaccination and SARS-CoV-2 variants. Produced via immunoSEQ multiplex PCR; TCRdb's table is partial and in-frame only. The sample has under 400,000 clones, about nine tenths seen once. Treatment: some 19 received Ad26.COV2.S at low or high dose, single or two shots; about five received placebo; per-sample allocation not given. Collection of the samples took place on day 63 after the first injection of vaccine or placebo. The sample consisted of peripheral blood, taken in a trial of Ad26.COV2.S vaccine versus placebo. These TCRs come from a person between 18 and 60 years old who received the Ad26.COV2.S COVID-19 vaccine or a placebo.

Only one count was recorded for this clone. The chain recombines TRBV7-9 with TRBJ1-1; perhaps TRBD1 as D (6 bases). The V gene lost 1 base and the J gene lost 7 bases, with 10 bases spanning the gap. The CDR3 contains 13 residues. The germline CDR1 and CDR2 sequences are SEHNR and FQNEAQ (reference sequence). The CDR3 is CASSLEQGREAFF. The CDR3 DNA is TGTGCCAGCAGCTTAGAACAGGGTCGTGAAGCTTTCTTT.

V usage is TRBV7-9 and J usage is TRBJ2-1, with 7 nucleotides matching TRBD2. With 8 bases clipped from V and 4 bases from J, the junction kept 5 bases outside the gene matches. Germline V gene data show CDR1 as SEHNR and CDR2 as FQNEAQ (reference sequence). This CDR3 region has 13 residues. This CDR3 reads CASFREGYNEQFF. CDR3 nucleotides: TGTGCCAGCTTTAGGGAGGGTTACAATGAGCAGTTCTTC. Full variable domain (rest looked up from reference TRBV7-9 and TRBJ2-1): DTGVSQNPRHKITKRGQNVTFRCDPISEHNRLYWYRQTLGQGPEFLTYFQNEAQLEKSRLLSDRFSAERPKGSFSTLEIQRTEQGDSAMYLCASFREGYNEQFFGPGTRLTVL.

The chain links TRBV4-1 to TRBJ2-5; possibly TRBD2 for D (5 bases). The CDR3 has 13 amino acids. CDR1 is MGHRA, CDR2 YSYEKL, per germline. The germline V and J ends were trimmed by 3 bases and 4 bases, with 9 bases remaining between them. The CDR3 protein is CASSQRESETQYF. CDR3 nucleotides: TGCGCCAGCAGCCAGAGGGAATCAGAGACCCAGTACTTC.

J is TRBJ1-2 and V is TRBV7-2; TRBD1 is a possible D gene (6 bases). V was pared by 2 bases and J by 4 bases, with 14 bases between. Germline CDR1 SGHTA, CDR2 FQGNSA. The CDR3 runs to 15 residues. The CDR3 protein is CASSLLPQGSYGYTF. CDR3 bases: TGTGCCAGCAGCTTATTGCCACAGGGTAGCTATGGCTACACCTTC.

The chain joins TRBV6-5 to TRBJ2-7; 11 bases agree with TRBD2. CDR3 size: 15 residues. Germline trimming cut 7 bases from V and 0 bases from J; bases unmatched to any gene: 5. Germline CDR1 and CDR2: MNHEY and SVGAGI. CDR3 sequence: CASKKTSGDSYEQYF. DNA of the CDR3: TGTGCCAGCAAAAAGACTAGCGGGGACTCCTACGAGCAGTACTTC.

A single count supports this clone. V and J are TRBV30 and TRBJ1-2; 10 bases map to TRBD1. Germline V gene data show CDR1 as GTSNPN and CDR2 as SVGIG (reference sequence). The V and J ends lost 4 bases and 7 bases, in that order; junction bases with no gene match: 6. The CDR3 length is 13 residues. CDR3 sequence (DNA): TGTGCCTGGAATTTCAGACAGGGGGCTGGCTACACCTTC. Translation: CAWNFRQGAGYTF.

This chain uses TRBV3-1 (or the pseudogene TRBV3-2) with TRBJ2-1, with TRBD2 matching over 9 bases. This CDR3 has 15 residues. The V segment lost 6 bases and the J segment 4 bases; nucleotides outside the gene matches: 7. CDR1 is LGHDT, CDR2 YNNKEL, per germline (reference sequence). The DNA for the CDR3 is TGTGCCAGCAGTCAGAGCGGGGGGATTTACAATGAGCAGTTCTTC. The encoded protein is CASSQSGGIYNEQFF.

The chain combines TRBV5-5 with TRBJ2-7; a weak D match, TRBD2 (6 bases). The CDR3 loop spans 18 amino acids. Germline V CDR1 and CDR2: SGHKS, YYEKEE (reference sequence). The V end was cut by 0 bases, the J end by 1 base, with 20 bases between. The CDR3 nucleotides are TGTGCCAGCAGCTTGGGGTCTACCGTTGGGGAGGCGTCCTACGAGCAGTACTTC. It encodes CASSLGSTVGEASYEQYF.

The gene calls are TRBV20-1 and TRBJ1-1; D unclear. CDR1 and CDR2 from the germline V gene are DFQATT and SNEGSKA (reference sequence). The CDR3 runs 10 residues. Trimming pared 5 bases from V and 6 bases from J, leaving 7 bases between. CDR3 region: CSALEPEAFF. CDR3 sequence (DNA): TGCAGTGCTCTCGAGCCTGAAGCTTTCTTT.

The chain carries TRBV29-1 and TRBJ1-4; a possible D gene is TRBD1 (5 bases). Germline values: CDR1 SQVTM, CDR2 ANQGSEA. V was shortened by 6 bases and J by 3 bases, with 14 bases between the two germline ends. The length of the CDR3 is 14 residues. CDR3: CSVGEGSANEKLFF. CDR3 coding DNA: TGCAGCGTCGGAGAGGGGTCTGCTAATGAAAAACTGTTTTTT. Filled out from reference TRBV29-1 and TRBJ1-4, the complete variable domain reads SAVISQKPSRDICQRGTSLTIQCQVDSQVTMMFWYRQQPGQSLTLIATANQGSEATYESGFVIDKFPISRPNLTFSTLTVSNMSPEDSSIYLCSVGEGSANEKLFFGSGTQLSVL.

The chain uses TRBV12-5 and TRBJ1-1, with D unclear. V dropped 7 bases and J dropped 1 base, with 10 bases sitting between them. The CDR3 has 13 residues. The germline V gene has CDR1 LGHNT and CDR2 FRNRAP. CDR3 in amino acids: CASEWRANTEAFF. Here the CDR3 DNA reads TGTGCTAGTGAGTGGCGGGCGAACACTGAAGCTTTCTTT.

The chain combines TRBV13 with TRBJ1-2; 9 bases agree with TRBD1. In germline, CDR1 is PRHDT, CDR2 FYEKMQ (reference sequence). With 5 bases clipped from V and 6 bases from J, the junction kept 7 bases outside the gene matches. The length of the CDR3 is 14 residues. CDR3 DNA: TGTGCCAGCAGCAACCCGGGGGACAGGGATGGCTACACCTTC. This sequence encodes CASSNPGDRDGYTF.

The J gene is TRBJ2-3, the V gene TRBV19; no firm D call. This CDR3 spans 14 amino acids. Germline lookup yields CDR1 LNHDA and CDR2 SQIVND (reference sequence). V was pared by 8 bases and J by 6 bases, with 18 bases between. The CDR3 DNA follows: TGTGCCAGTTCTCTGACCAGCCCGGAGGATACGCAGTATTTT. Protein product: CASSLTSPEDTQYF. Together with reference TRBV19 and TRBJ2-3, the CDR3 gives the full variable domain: DGGITQSPKYLFRKEGQNVTLSCEQNLNHDAMYWYRQDPGQGLRLIYYSQIVNDFQKGDIAEGYSVSREKKESFPLTVTSAQKNPTAFYLCASSLTSPEDTQYFGPGTRLTVL.

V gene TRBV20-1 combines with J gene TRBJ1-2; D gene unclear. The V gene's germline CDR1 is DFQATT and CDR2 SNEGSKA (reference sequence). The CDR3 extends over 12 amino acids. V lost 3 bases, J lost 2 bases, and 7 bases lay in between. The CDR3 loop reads CSASAANYGYTF. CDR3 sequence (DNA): TGCAGTGCTAGTGCGGCAAACTATGGCTACACCTTC.